One sample yielded the 21 T cell receptor beta chains listed below, sequenced in a study of T cells after yellow fever vaccination. TCRdb fed the 5' RACE reads into MiXCR, producing one record per CDR3 protein. Of a few hundred thousand distinct CDR3 sequences in the sample, 3% to 4.5% were seen once. The source material was PBMCs, sampled 5 days after the yellow fever booster vaccination. These TCRs come from a man aged 18 to 35 who received the YFV17D yellow fever vaccine.

This clonotype showed up many times. The CDR3 bases are TGTGCCAGCAGGGGACAGCCGAACACTGAAGCTTTCTTT. It codes for CASRGQPNTEAFF. This chain links TRBV2 with TRBJ1-1, with 7 positions matching TRBD1. The J segment lost 1 base and the V segment lost 6 bases, leaving 2 bases of the junction unmatched. The CDR3 loop spans 13 amino acids. CDR1 and CDR2 from the germline V gene are SNHLY and FYNNEI. Together with reference TRBV2 and TRBJ1-1, the CDR3 gives the full variable domain: EPEVTQTPSHQVTQMGQEVILRCVPISNHLYFYWYRQILGQKVEFLVSFYNNEISEKSEIFDDQFSVERPDGSNFTLKIRSTKLEDSAMYFCASRGQPNTEAFFGQGTRLTVV.

V and J are TRBV6-2 or TRBV6-3 and TRBJ1-1; D is ambiguous. With 0 bases removed from V and 1 base from J, the gap between germline ends came to 9 bases. This CDR3 comprises 15 residues. Germline V gene lookup returns CDR1 MNHEY and CDR2 SVGEGT. The CDR3: CASSYSKGKNTEAFF. The CDR3 region has the DNA TGTGCCAGCAGTTACTCGAAGGGAAAGAACACTGAAGCTTTCTTT.

V usage is TRBV7-2 and J usage is TRBJ2-1; the D gene is possibly TRBD2 (5 bases). V was clipped by 4 bases and J by 6 bases, with 22 bases between them. This CDR3 is built from 17 residues. The germline gives CDR1 SGHTA, CDR2 FQGNSA. Written as DNA, the CDR3 is TGTGCCAGCAGCTCGGGGATAGGCAGAGCAGCTTCCAATGAGCAGTTCTTC. This translates into CASSSGIGRAASNEQFF.

The chain links TRBV12-3 or TRBV12-4 to TRBJ2-1; D not certain. This CDR3 has 15 residues. V was pared by 1 base and J by 9 bases, with 16 bases between. The CDR3 protein is CASSLEGYQQVEQFF. DNA for the CDR3: TGTGCCAGCAGTTTAGAAGGGTATCAGCAAGTTGAGCAGTTCTTC.

The CDR3 reads CAISEPTATNYGYTF. CDR3 in DNA: TGTGCCATCAGTGAGCCGACAGCGACTAACTATGGCTACACCTTC. The chain employs TRBV10-3 and TRBJ1-2, with a possible D match to TRBD1 (5 bases). In germline, CDR1 is ENHRY, CDR2 SYGVKD. V shed 2 bases and J shed 0 bases, with 10 bases lying between them. The CDR3 runs 15 residues.

This chain links TRBV7-2 with TRBJ2-1; 11 bases agree with TRBD2. CDR3 length equals 15 residues. CDR1 and CDR2 from the germline V gene are SGHTA and FQGNSA. V shed 4 bases, J shed 16 bases, and the junction held 15 bases outside the gene matches. CDR3 nucleotide sequence: TGTGCCAGCAGCTCGAGGGGCATTCTAGCGGGGGGTCACTTCTTC. Encoded protein: CASSSRGILAGGHFF.

CDR3 DNA: TGTGCCAGCAGTTACAGCGGAAAACTGTTTTTT. Translation gives CASSYSGKLFF. This chain uses TRBV6-5 with TRBJ1-4; D is unclear. Germline assignment: CDR1 MNHEY and CDR2 SVGAGI. This CDR3 is built from 11 residues. The V end lost 2 bases, the J end lost 10 bases, and 5 bases lay between the germline ends.

This clonotype has a count of ten or more. Germline is not matched at one junction end, which may reflect a read error. The chain uses TRBV25-1 and TRBJ2-1, with 10 bases aligning to TRBD2. In germline, CDR1 is MGHDK, CDR2 SYGVNS. The CDR3 sequence is 12 residues long. In nucleotides, the CDR3 is TGTGCCAGCAGTGGACCGGGACTAGCGAGGGTCTTC. It translates to CASSGPGLARVF.

This clonotype turned up a few times. The V and J genes are TRBV5-5 and TRBJ2-5; tentatively, D is TRBD1 or TRBD2 (6 bases each). Germline V lookup: CDR1 SGHKS, CDR2 YYEKEE (reference sequence). Deletions cut 6 bases from V and 5 bases from J, with 14 bases between. This CDR3 contains 13 residues. CDR3 region: CASNLGGPETQYF. The CDR3 DNA is TGTGCCAGCAACCTTGGGGGGCCGGAGACCCAGTACTTC.

The chain recombines TRBV15 with TRBJ2-1, with D uncertain. Trimming cost V 0 bases and J 6 bases, with 18 bases left between them. The CDR3 covers 17 residues. The germline V gene has CDR1 LNHNV and CDR2 YYDKDF (reference sequence). CDR3 sequence: CATSRDLSPQLANEQFF. The CDR3 DNA follows: TGTGCCACCAGCAGAGATCTCTCTCCCCAGCTTGCCAATGAGCAGTTCTTC.

This clonotype was detected a few times. CDR3 protein: CASRPGQADGNTIYF. CDR3 DNA sequence: TGTGCCAGCAGACCGGGACAGGCTGACGGAAACACCATATATTTT. The rearrangement joins TRBV7-9 to TRBJ1-3; 8 nucleotides align to TRBD1. J gave up 4 bases and V 6 bases, and 8 bases lay outside the gene matches. The CDR3 consists of 15 residues. Germline V gene data show CDR1 as SEHNR and CDR2 as FQNEAQ (reference sequence).

This clonotype was counted between two and nine times. The genes are TRBV20-1 and TRBJ2-5; 11 bases are a match to TRBD2. The CDR3 has 18 amino acids. From germline, CDR1 is DFQATT and CDR2 SNEGSKA (reference sequence). The junction had 14 bases not matched to a gene; V was cut back by 0 bases and J by 5 bases. CDR3 loop: CSARDPGRASGGRETQYF. CDR3 DNA: TGCAGTGCTAGAGATCCAGGTCGGGCTAGCGGGGGGAGGGAGACCCAGTACTTC.

This clonotype has just a few counts. The gene calls are TRBV5-1 and TRBJ2-7; 11 positions agree with TRBD1. Germline trimming cut 3 bases from V and 5 bases from J; bases unmatched to any gene: 4. Germline V gene lookup returns CDR1 SGHRS and CDR2 YFSETQ. CDR3 length: 14 amino acids. As DNA, the CDR3 is TGCGCCAGCAGCTCGGGACAGGGGGAGAACGAGCAGTACGTC. Its translation: CASSSGQGENEQYV.

This clonotype was observed many times. The rearrangement uses TRBV20-1 and TRBJ2-5, with D uncertain. The V gene lost 0 bases and the J gene lost 2 bases, with 7 bases spanning the gap. This CDR3 spans 13 amino acids. In germline, CDR1 is DFQATT, CDR2 SNEGSKA (reference sequence). The CDR3 DNA reads TGCAGTGCTAGAGATCCCGGTCAAGAGACCCAGTACTTC. Translation: CSARDPGQETQYF.

This clonotype was recorded a few times. The V and J genes are TRBV5-1 and TRBJ2-2; a possible D gene is TRBD2 (5 bases). Trimming left V 5 bases short and J 4 bases short, with 12 bases between. Germline V gene sequence: CDR1 SGHRS, CDR2 YFSETQ. The CDR3 runs 14 residues. The CDR3 sequence is CASSLESGTGELFF. The CDR3 coding sequence is TGCGCCAGCAGTCTCGAAAGCGGCACCGGGGAGCTGTTTTTT.

In this sample, this clonotype turned up many times. The V gene is TRBV5-1, the J gene TRBJ2-5, with 8 nucleotides matching TRBD1. This CDR3 region has 14 residues. V was clipped by 0 bases and J by 4 bases; unmatched bases: 2. Germline V gene lookup returns CDR1 SGHRS and CDR2 YFSETQ. CDR3 coding DNA: TGCGCCAGCAGCTTGGGGACAGGGAGAGAGACCCAGTACTTC. Protein product: CASSLGTGRETQYF. The full variable domain, with the rest looked up from reference TRBV5-1 and TRBJ2-5, is KAGVTQTPRYLIKTRGQQVTLSCSPISGHRSVSWYQQTPGQGLQFLFEYFSETQRNKGNFPGRFSGRQFSNSRSEMNVSTLELGDSALYLCASSLGTGRETQYFGPGTRLLVL.

This clonotype was seen a handful of times. The chain carries TRBV7-2 and TRBJ2-7; D ambiguous. In germline, CDR1 is SGHTA, CDR2 FQGNSA. V was shortened by 1 base and J by 7 bases, with 8 bases between the two germline ends. CDR3 length equals 12 residues. The DNA for the CDR3 is TGTGCCAGCAGCTTAGGGCGAAGGGAGCAGTACTTC. This encodes CASSLGRREQYF.

This clonotype has only a few counts. The chain is built from TRBV19 and TRBJ2-7; 8 bases are shared with TRBD2. The CDR3 length is 15 residues. V lost 1 base to trimming and J lost 2 bases; unmatched junction nucleotides: 4. CDR1 and CDR2 (germline): LNHDA, SQIVND (reference sequence). The CDR3 region has the DNA TGTGCCAGTAGTATAGGCGGGGGGCCCACCTACGAGCAGTACTTC. Its translation is CASSIGGGPTYEQYF.

This clonotype was observed a handful of times. The genes are TRBV29-1 and TRBJ1-1, with 7 nucleotides matching TRBD1. Per the germline V gene, CDR1 is SQVTM and CDR2 is ANQGSEA. This CDR3 region has 16 residues. V dropped 7 bases and J dropped 3; count of bases not matched to a gene: 17. The CDR3 protein is CSAGQVLGVLDTEAFF. The DNA of the CDR3 is TGCAGCGCAGGACAGGTTCTGGGGGTATTGGACACTGAAGCTTTCTTT. Based on the CDR3 plus reference TRBV29-1 and TRBJ1-1, the full variable domain is SAVISQKPSRDICQRGTSLTIQCQVDSQVTMMFWYRQQPGQSLTLIATANQGSEATYESGFVIDKFPISRPNLTFSTLTVSNMSPEDSSIYLCSAGQVLGVLDTEAFFGQGTRLTVV.

This clonotype has at least ten counts. V and J are TRBV6-2 or TRBV6-3 and TRBJ2-2; TRBD2 matches at 12 bases. V shed 9 bases and J 0 bases; nucleotides not matched to a gene: 5. The CDR3 consists of 16 residues. Germline-derived CDR1 and CDR2 are MNHEY and SVGEGT. This chain's CDR3 is CASRTSGMANTGELFF. The CDR3 DNA reads as TGTGCCAGTCGGACTAGCGGGATGGCGAACACCGGGGAGCTGTTTTTT.

The CDR3 coding sequence is TGTGCCAGTAGTATACTCGGAGAGACCCAGTACTTC. Amino acid sequence: CASSILGETQYF. The chain links TRBV19 to TRBJ2-5; no clear D. Trimming cost V 2 bases and J 4 bases, with 5 bases left between them. Germline V gives CDR1 LNHDA, CDR2 SQIVND (reference sequence). The CDR3 length is 12 residues.